A single T cell receptor beta chain is shown here with its context. The antigen remains undetermined. The sequenced template was cDNA made from the entire isolated RNA. There were about 3.6 million reads on average in the naive, central memory and regulatory T cell samples. Sequencing used immunoSEQ multiplex PCR; TCRdb keeps in-frame clones, though not all of them. There are around 710,000 clones in the sample; roughly 12% occur only once, and roughly 0.11% lies in the top ten. This CDR3 contains 13 residues. Germline V CDR1 and CDR2: SQVTM, ANQGSEA. V was cut by 6 bases and J by 0 bases, with 9 bases left in between. These data are taken from a study of beta chain features in type 1 diabetes. Overall study context: Across all samples, around 98 million sorted cells were examined.

By way of CD45RO/CCR7/CD25/CD127/CD95/CD27, the CD4+ regulatory, stem cell-like memory, central memory and naive cells were sorted. Study-wide results and caveats: Type 1 diabetes patients showed a moderate but significant shortening of TCRB CDR3s in all four CD4+ subsets. A greater similarity of naive, central memory and Treg TCRB repertoires was seen among patients than among healthy donors.

V gene TRBV29-1 combines with J gene TRBJ1-3; D is undetermined. The receptor was derived from a young man with type 1 diabetes. The sequenced material came from naive CD4+ T cells from blood. The CDR3 DNA reads TGCAGCGTCGACGGGAGCTCTGGAAACACCATATATTTT. This sequence encodes CSVDGSSGNTIYF.